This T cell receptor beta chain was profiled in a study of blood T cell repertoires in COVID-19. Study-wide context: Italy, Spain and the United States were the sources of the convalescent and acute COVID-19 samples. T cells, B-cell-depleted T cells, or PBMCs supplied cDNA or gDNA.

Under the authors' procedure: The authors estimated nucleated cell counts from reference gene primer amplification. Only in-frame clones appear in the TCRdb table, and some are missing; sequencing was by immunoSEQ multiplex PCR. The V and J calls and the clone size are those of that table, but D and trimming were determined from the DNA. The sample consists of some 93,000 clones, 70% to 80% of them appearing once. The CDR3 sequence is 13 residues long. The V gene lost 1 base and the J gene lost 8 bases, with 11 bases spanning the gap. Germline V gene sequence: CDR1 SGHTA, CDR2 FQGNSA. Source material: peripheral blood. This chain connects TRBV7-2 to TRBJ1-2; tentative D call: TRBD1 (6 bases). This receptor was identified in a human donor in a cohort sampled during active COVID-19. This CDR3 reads CASSLDRVRGYTF. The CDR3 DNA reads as TGTGCCAGCAGCTTAGACAGGGTGCGGGGCTACACCTTC.